The 24 T cell receptor beta chains listed next were all sequenced from one sample in a study of CD4+ T cells in melanoma. The protocol was immunoSEQ multiplex PCR, while the TCRdb copy is restricted to in-frame clones and leaves out a portion. The table has around 13,000 clones, just over 70% seen once. Material for sequencing was cells from a culture (not recorded whether cultured in vitro). These receptors all come from a human donor with melanoma.

V usage is TRBV5-8 and J usage is TRBJ1-1; no clear D. In germline, CDR1 is SGHTS, CDR2 YDEGEE. This CDR3 contains 14 residues. V was clipped by 2 bases and J by 2 bases, with 10 bases between them. CDR3 bases: TGTGCCAGCAGCTTACTAAACAGAAACACTGAAGCTTTCTTT. This codes for CASSLLNRNTEAFF.

CDR3 coding DNA: TGTGCCAGCTCGCCTCTAAATAGCGGACAGGGTGTTAATAATTCACCCCTCCACTTT. Amino acid sequence: CASSPLNSGQGVNNSPLHF. The chain has TRBV18 and TRBJ1-6, with 8 bases aligning to TRBD1. The germline CDR1 and CDR2 sequences are KGHSH and LQKENI. The CDR3 is 19 amino acids. V trimming: 6 bases; J trimming: 5 bases; junction bases outside the gene matches: 18.

V gene TRBV7-8 combines with J gene TRBJ1-1; weak D call: TRBD1 (5 bases). Between the trimmed V and J ends, which lost 1 base and 10 bases, there was a span of 25 bases. The germline gives CDR1 SGHVS, CDR2 FQNEAQ. There are 17 residues in the CDR3. CDR3 sequence (DNA): TGTGCCAGCAGCTTAGTCGGAGGTAACGGGGCGCGTGTCGGAGCTTTCTTT. Translated, it gives CASSLVGGNGARVGAFF. The whole variable domain, remainder taken from reference TRBV7-8 and TRBJ1-1, is GAGVSQSPRYKVAKRGQDVALRCDPISGHVSLFWYQQALGQGPEFLTYFQNEAQLDKSGLPSDRFFAERPEGSVSTLKIQRTQQEDSAVYLCASSLVGGNGARVGAFFGQGTRLTVV.

The chain has TRBV9 and TRBJ2-5; D is undetermined. Looked up from germline, CDR1 is SGDLS and CDR2 is YYNGEE. The CDR3 extends over 14 amino acids. The V end was cut by 1 base, the J end by 0 bases, with 7 bases between. CDR3 sequence reads: CASSVHYNQETQYF. In DNA, the CDR3 is TGTGCCAGCAGCGTACACTACAACCAAGAGACCCAGTACTTC. The full variable domain, its missing parts supplied by reference TRBV9 and TRBJ2-5, is DSGVTQTPKHLITATGQRVTLRCSPRSGDLSVYWYQQSLDQGLQFLIQYYNGEERAKGNILERFSAQQFPDLHSELNLSSLELGDSALYFCASSVHYNQETQYFGPGTRLLVL.

The chain couples TRBV19 to TRBJ2-2; D remains unclear. The CDR3 extends over 14 amino acids. V was cut by 3 bases and J by 7 bases, with 12 bases left in between. The V gene's germline CDR1 is LNHDA and CDR2 SQIVND (reference sequence). CDR3 sequence (DNA): TGTGCCAGTAGTATCGCCCTTAATGTCGGGGAGCTGTTTTTT. This encodes CASSIALNVGELFF.

This chain uses TRBV7-2 with TRBJ2-6; 8 positions agree with TRBD2. V shed 1 base and J 0 bases; nucleotides not matched to a gene: 8. This CDR3 spans 19 amino acids. From germline, CDR1 is SGHTA and CDR2 FQGNSA. The CDR3 region has the DNA TGTGCCAGCAGCTTAGGAACTAGCGGACTTATCTCTGGGGCCAACGTCCTGACTTTC. Translated, it gives CASSLGTSGLISGANVLTF.

The chain couples TRBV5-1 to TRBJ2-3, with 7 positions matching TRBD1. The CDR3 has 16 amino acids. The ends lost 0 bases at V and 2 bases at J; junction bases unmatched: 6. Germline CDR1 and CDR2: SGHRS and YFSETQ. The CDR3 loop is CASSLVGDSYTDTQYF. As DNA, the CDR3 is TGCGCCAGCAGCTTGGTCGGGGACAGCTACACAGATACGCAGTATTTT.

The chain has TRBV20-1 and TRBJ2-1, with D possibly being TRBD1 (6 bases). V lost 4 bases, J lost 9 bases, and 10 bases lay in between. This CDR3 is 11 amino acids long. Germline V gene sequence: CDR1 DFQATT, CDR2 SNEGSKA (reference sequence). The CDR3 here is CSATGVGEQFF. CDR3 bases: TGCAGTGCTACAGGGGTCGGTGAGCAGTTCTTC.

J is TRBJ2-1 and V is TRBV9, with TRBD2 matching over 8 bases. Per germline, CDR1 SGDLS and CDR2 YYNGEE. This CDR3 region has 18 residues. The ends lost 0 bases at V and 5 bases at J; junction bases unmatched: 13. The CDR3 DNA sequence: TGTGCCAGCAGCGTAGTCCCCAACAGCGGGGGAAAACACAATGAGCAGTTCTTC. It specifies CASSVVPNSGGKHNEQFF.

This clone was counted a few times. The J gene is TRBJ1-1, the V gene TRBV4-2; no firm D call. Per germline, CDR1 LGHNA and CDR2 YNFKEQ. V gave up 4 bases and J gave up 4 bases, with 22 bases separating them. This CDR3 comprises 17 residues. Here the CDR3 reads CASSRPGSASGGTEAFF. CDR3 nucleotide sequence: TGTGCCAGCAGCCGCCCGGGGAGCGCCTCGGGAGGCACTGAAGCTTTCTTT.

In its sample, this clone was seen once. This chain links TRBV21-1 with TRBJ1-4; TRBD1 was called by the table and not checked on the DNA. TRBV21-1 is tagged as a pseudogene. This CDR3 is 18 amino acids long. CDR3 in amino acids: CASSRETGAPATNEKLFF. The CDR3 DNA reads TGTGCCAGCAGCCGAGAGACAGGGGCCCCTGCAACTAATGAAAAACTGTTTTTT.

This clone showed up just a few times. At one of its ends the junction is not consistent with the germline gene, which may arise from a read error. The V call is TRBV2, the J call TRBJ2-7, with D perhaps matching TRBD1 (6 bases). The CDR3 loop spans 12 amino acids. In germline, CDR1 is SNHLY, CDR2 FYNNEI. The CDR3 sequence is CASREGVYEQYF. DNA of the CDR3: TGTGCCAGCCGTGAGGGGGTCTACGAGCAGTACTTC.

V gene TRBV6-5 combines with J gene TRBJ2-7; 10 bases match TRBD2. Looked up from germline, CDR1 is MNHEY and CDR2 is SVGAGI. Losses at the gene ends were 0 bases for V and 4 bases for J; bases not matched to a gene: 0. CDR3 length: 14 amino acids. In DNA, the CDR3 is TGTGCCAGCAGTTACTCTAGCGGGGGGTACGAGCAGTACTTC. This sequence encodes CASSYSSGGYEQYF.

The V and J genes are TRBV5-4 and TRBJ1-5, with unresolved D. With 0 bases removed from V and 0 bases from J, the gap between germline ends came to 4 bases. The CDR3 covers 14 residues. Germline V gene data show CDR1 as SGHNT and CDR2 as YYREEE (reference sequence). Written as DNA, the CDR3 is TGTGCCAGCAGCTTGGGAGTTAGCAATCAGCCCCAGCATTTT. Amino acid sequence: CASSLGVSNQPQHF.

J is TRBJ2-1 and V is TRBV7-2, with 10 bases fitting TRBD2. Germline CDR1 reads SGHTA; CDR2 reads FQGNSA. The J segment lost 6 bases and the V segment lost 4 bases, leaving 9 bases of the junction unmatched. The CDR3 totals 16 residues. The CDR3 region has the DNA TGTGCCAGCAGCTCCGACAGGGCTAGCGGGGGCAATGAGCAGTTCTTC. This sequence encodes CASSSDRASGGNEQFF.

This clone was counted a single time. The chain joins TRBV11-2 to TRBJ1-1; D is unclear. CDR3 length equals 13 residues. The germline V gene encodes CDR1 SGHAT and CDR2 FQNNGV. V was pared by 2 bases and J by 5 bases, with 9 bases between. The CDR3, as DNA: TGTGCCAGCAGCTTACATCGCCGGACTGAAGCTTTCTTT. It yields the protein CASSLHRRTEAFF.

The chain couples TRBV19 to TRBJ1-3; D possibly corresponds to TRBD1 (5 bases). This CDR3 is 15 amino acids long. V was pared by 5 bases and J by 7 bases, with 18 bases between. Looked up from germline, CDR1 is LNHDA and CDR2 is SQIVND (reference sequence). Here the CDR3 DNA reads TGTGCCAGTAGTTTCCGTACTGCGGGGCGGAACACCATATATTTT. Its protein product is CASSFRTAGRNTIYF.

This clone was counted once. The chain has TRBV7-8 and TRBJ1-2, with D maybe TRBD1 (5 bases). Germline CDR1 SGHVS, CDR2 FQNEAQ. CDR3 size: 13 residues. V was cut by 6 bases and J by 3 bases, with 11 bases left in between. CDR3 residues: CASRPQGDYGYTF. CDR3 nucleotide sequence: TGTGCCAGCAGGCCCCAGGGTGACTATGGCTACACCTTC.

Here the CDR3 reads CASGGQGLSGNTIYF. The DNA of the CDR3 is TGTGCCAGTGGCGGACAGGGCCTCTCTGGAAACACCATATATTTT. V is TRBV19 and J is TRBJ1-3; 8 bases are a match to TRBD1. Germline loops: CDR1 LNHDA, CDR2 SQIVND (reference sequence). Trimming took 8 bases from V and 0 from J; bases not matched to a gene: 6. The CDR3 extends over 15 amino acids.

The V call is TRBV5-5, the J call TRBJ2-3; either TRBD1 or TRBD2 may fit D (5 bases each). CDR3 size: 16 residues. The germline V gene has CDR1 SGHKS and CDR2 YYEKEE (reference sequence). Trimming pared 2 bases from V and 1 base from J, leaving 14 bases between. The CDR3 region has the DNA TGTGCCAGCAGCTTCTCAAGGGACCGACGCACAGATACGCAGTATTTT. Residues: CASSFSRDRRTDTQYF.

DNA of the CDR3: TGTGCCAGCAGCTCACGGGCCACAAACACCGGGGAGCTGTTTTTT. Its protein product is CASSSRATNTGELFF. The gene calls are TRBV9 and TRBJ2-2; no reliable D call. CDR1 is SGDLS and CDR2 is YYNGEE in the germline V gene. The CDR3 is 15 amino acids. V lost 4 bases, J lost 2 bases, and 12 bases lay in between.

The rearrangement joins TRBV10-1 to TRBJ2-7, with a tentative D call TRBD2 (5 bases). CDR1 WNHNN and CDR2 SYGVQD come from the germline V gene (reference sequence). Trimming shortened V by 5 bases and J by 0 bases, and 14 bases separated the two germline ends. This CDR3 is 15 amino acids long. The CDR3 protein is CASSRTAGGSYEQYF. The CDR3 region has the DNA TGCGCCAGCAGTAGGACGGCGGGCGGCTCCTACGAGCAGTACTTC.

The rearrangement uses TRBV5-1 and TRBJ1-3, with TRBD1 matching over 7 bases. V was clipped by 4 bases and J by 0 bases; unmatched bases: 10. The germline gives CDR1 SGHRS, CDR2 YFSETQ. This CDR3 is built from 17 residues. This chain's CDR3 is CASSRGGGEGSGNTIYF. CDR3 in DNA: TGCGCCAGCAGCCGAGGAGGGGGCGAAGGCTCTGGAAACACCATATATTTT.

The rearrangement joins TRBV6-1 to TRBJ1-2; D possibly corresponds to TRBD1 (5 bases). The germline gives CDR1 MNHNS, CDR2 SASEGT. The CDR3 has 15 residues. Trimming stripped 0 bases from V and 7 bases from J, with 15 bases between. The DNA for the CDR3 is TGTGCCAGCAGTGAAGCGCACGGGGGTCTCGGTGGCTACACCTTC. Amino acids: CASSEAHGGLGGYTF.